The rows below give T cell receptor beta chains drawn from one sample of a study of cytomegalovirus exposure and HLA in healthy donors. Profiled with immunoSEQ multiplex PCR; TCRdb holds only in-frame clones, not every one. The repertoire holds 30,000 to 40,000 clones, with approximately 76% as singletons. The source material was PBMCs. All receptors come from a woman aged 25 to 39 in good health and CMV-seropositive. Both conserved end residues are part of each CDR3. A D gene is named only where the DNA matches it firmly. The size entry is marked missing in some rows and otherwise reads once, few, many or a size class.

V gene: TRBV10-3; J gene: TRBJ2-3; clone size: -; D gene: -; CDR3 protein: CAIRSGPNTDTQYF; CDR3 DNA: TGTGCCATCAGGAGCGGGCCGAACACAGATACGCAGTATTTT
V gene: TRBV30; J gene: TRBJ1-2; clone size: -; D gene: TRBD1; CDR3 protein: CASRGQGTYGYTF; CDR3 DNA: TGTGCCTCGAGGGGACAGGGGACCTATGGCTACACCTTC
V gene: TRBV28; J gene: TRBJ1-5; clone size: once; D gene: -; CDR3 protein: CASKRGTVQPQHF; CDR3 DNA: TGTGCCAGCAAACGGGGGACGGTGCAGCCCCAGCATTTT
V gene: TRBV29-1; J gene: TRBJ2-5; clone size: once; D gene: TRBD2; CDR3 protein: CSVDRGGLAGFGETQYF; CDR3 DNA: TGCAGCGTCGACAGGGGGGGACTAGCGGGTTTCGGGGAGACCCAGTACTTC
V gene: TRBV28; J gene: TRBJ1-5; clone size: -; D gene: -; CDR3 protein: CASSLGRGVRNQPQHF; CDR3 DNA: TGTGCCAGCAGTTTAGGAAGGGGCGTCAGGAATCAGCCCCAGCATTTT
V gene: TRBV14; J gene: TRBJ1-1; clone size: -; D gene: -; CDR3 protein: CASSQVNSGEAFF; CDR3 DNA: TGTGCCAGCAGCCAAGTTAACAGCGGTGAAGCTTTCTTT
V gene: TRBV5-4; J gene: TRBJ1-1; clone size: -; D gene: -; CDR3 protein: CASSLAGMTTEAFF; CDR3 DNA: TGTGCCAGCAGCTTGGCGGGGATGACCACTGAAGCTTTCTTT
V gene: TRBV5-1; J gene: TRBJ2-3; clone size: -; D gene: TRBD2; CDR3 protein: CASSRGLAGGFGLSDTQYF; CDR3 DNA: TGCGCCAGCAGCCGGGGACTAGCGGGAGGGTTTGGATTGTCGGATACGCAGTATTTT
V gene: TRBV2; J gene: TRBJ1-5; clone size: -; D gene: -; CDR3 protein: CASRGQNRDQPQHF; CDR3 DNA: TGTGCCAGCCGCGGACAGAACCGGGATCAGCCCCAGCATTTT
V gene: TRBV6-5; J gene: TRBJ1-2; clone size: once; D gene: TRBD1; CDR3 protein: CASSYSGGQGFSYTF; CDR3 DNA: TGTGCCAGCAGTTACTCTGGGGGACAGGGGTTTAGCTACACCTTC
V gene: TRBV7-2; J gene: TRBJ1-2; clone size: -; D gene: TRBD1; CDR3 protein: CASSSGTGGARGYTF; CDR3 DNA: TGTGCCAGCAGCTCCGGGACAGGGGGCGCGAGAGGCTACACCTTC